This record concerns one TCR beta chain sequence. The antigen is not known. CDR3 length equals 11 residues. Per germline, CDR1 MNHNY and CDR2 SVGAGI (reference sequence). V was clipped by 8 bases and J by 5 bases, with 6 bases between them. These data come from a study of cytomegalovirus exposure and HLA in healthy donors. Overall study results and limits: Later analysis identified about 17,000 TCR beta sequences associated with HLA alleles, using a false discovery rate threshold of 0.05.

PCR amplification relied on 60 Vbeta primers (plus 13 Jbeta primers). TCRdb's copy holds only in-frame clones and misses some; the assay was immunoSEQ multiplex PCR. This sample has 200,000 to 300,000 clones; just under 85% occur once, and the top ten carry roughly 2%. The sequenced sample consisted of PBMCs. This TCR derives from a middle-aged woman in good health and CMV-seropositive. The chain is built from TRBV6-6 and TRBJ1-4; maybe TRBD1 (5 bases). CDR3 sequence reads: CASGGNEKLFF. CDR3 bases: TGTGCCAGCGGGGGGAATGAAAAACTGTTTTTT.